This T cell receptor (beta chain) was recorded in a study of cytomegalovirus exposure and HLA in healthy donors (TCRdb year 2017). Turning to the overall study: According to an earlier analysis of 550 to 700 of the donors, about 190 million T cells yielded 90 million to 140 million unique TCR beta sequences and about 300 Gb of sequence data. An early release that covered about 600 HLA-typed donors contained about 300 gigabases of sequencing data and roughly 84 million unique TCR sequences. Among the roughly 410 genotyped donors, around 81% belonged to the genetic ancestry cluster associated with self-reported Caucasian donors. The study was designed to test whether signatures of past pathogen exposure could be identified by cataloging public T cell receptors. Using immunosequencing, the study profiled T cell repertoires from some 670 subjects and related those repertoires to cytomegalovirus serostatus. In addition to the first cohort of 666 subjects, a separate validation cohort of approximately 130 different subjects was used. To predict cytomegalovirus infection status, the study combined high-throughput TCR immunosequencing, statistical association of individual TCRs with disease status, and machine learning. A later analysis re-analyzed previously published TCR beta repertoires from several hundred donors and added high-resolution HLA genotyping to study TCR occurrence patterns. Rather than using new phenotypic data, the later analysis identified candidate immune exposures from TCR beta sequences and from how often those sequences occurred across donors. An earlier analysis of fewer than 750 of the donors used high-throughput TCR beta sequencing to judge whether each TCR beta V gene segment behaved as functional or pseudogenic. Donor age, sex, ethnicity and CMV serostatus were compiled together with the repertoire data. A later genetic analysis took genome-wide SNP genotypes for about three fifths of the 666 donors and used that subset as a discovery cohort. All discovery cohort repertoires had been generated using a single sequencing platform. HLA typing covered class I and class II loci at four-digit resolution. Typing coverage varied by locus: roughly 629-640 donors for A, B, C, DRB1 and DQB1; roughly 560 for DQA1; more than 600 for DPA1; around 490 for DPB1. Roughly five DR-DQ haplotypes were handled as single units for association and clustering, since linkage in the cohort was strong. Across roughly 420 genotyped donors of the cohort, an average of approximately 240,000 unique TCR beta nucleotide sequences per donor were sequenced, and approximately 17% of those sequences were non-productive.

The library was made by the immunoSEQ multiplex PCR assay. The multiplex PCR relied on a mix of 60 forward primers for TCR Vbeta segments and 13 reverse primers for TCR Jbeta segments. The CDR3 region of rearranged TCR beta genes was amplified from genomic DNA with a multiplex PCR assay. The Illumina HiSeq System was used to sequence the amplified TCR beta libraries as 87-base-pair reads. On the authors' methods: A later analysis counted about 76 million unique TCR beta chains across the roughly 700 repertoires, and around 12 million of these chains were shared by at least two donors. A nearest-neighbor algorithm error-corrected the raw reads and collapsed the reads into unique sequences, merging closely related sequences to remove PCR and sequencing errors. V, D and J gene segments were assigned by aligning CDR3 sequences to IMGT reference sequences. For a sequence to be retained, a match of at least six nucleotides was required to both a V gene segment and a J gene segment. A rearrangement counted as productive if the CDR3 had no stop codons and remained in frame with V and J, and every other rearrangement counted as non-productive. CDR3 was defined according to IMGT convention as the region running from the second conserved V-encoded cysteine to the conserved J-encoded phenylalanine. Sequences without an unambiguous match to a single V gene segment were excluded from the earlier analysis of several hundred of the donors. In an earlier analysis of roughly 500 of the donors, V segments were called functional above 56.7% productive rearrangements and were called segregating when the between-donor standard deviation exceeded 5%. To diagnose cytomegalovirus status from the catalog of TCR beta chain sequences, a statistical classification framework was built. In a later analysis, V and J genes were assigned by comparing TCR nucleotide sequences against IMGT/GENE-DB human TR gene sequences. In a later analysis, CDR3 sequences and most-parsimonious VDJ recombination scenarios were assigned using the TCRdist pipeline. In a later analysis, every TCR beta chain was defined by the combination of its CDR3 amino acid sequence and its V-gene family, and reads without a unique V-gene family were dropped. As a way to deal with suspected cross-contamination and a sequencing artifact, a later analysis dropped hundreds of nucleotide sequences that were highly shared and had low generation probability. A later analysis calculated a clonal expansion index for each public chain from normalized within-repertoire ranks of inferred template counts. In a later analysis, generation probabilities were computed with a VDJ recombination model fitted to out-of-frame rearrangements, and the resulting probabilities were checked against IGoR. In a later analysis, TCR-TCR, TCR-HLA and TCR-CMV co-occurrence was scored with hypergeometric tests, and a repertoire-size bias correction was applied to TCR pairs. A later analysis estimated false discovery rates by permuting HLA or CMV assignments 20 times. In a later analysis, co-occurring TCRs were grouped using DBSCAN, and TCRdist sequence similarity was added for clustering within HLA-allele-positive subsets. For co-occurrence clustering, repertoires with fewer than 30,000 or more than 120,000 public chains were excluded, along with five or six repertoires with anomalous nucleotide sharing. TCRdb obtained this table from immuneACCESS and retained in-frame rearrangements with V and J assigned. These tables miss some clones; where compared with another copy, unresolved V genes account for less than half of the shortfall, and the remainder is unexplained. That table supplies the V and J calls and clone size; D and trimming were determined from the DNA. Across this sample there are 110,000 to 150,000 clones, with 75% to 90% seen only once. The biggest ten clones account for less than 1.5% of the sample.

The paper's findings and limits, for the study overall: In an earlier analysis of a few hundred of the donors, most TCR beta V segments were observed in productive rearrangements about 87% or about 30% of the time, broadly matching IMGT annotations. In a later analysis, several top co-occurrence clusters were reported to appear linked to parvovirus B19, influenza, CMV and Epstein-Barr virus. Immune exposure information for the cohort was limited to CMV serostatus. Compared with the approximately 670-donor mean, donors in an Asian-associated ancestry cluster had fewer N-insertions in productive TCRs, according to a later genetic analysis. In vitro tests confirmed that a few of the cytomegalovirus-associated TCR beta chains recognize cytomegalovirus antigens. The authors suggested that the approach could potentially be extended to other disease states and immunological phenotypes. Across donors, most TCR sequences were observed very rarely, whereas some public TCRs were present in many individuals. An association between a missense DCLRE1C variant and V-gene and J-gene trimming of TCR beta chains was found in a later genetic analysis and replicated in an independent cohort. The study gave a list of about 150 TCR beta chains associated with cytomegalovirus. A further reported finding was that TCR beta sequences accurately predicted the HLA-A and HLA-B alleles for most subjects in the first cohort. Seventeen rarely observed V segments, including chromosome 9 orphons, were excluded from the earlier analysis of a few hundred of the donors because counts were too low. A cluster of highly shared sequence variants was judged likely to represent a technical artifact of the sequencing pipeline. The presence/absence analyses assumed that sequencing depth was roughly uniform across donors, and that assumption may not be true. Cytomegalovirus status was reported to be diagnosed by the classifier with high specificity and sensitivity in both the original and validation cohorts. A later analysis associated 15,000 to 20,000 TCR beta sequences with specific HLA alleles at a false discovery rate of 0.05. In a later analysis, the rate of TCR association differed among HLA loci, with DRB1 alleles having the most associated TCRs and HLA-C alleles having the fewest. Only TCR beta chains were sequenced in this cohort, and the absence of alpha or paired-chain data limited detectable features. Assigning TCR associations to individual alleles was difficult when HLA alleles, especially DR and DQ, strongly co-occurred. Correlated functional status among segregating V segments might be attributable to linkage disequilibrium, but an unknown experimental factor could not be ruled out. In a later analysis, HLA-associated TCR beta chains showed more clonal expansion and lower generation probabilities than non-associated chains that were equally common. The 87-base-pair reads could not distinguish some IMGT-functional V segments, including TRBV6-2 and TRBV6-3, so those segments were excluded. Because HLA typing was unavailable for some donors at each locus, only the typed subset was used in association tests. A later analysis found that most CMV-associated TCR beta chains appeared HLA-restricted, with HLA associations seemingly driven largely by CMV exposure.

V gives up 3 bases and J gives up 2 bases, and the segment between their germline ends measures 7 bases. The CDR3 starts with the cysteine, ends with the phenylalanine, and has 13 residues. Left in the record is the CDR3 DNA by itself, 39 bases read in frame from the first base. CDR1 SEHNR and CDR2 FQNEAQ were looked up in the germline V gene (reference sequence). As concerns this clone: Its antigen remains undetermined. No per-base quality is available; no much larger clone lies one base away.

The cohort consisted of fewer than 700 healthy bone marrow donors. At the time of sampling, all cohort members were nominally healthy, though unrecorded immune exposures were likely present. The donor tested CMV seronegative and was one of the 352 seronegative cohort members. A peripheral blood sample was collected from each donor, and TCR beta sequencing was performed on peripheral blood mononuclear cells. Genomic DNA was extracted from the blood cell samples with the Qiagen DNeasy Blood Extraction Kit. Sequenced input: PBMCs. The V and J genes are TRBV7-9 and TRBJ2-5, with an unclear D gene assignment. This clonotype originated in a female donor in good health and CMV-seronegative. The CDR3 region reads CASSLENQETQYF. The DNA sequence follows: TGTGCCAGCAGCTTGGAGAATCAAGAGACCCAGTACTTC.